The 9 T cell receptor beta chains listed next were all sequenced from one sample in a study of OX40 agonist ivuxolimab in advanced cancers. The repertoire was sequenced with immunoSEQ multiplex PCR; TCRdb's copy has only in-frame clones and lacks some. The table shows about 48,000 clones, with roughly 81% occurring only once. The material was CD4+ or CD8+ T cells sorted from blood, obtained in a trial of the OX40 agonist ivuxolimab. The receptors come from an adult with an advanced solid tumor such as melanoma, head and neck, liver or kidney cancer.

The rearrangement joins TRBV7-9 to TRBJ2-1; weak D call: TRBD2 (6 bases). The CDR3 is 17 residues long. Trimming took 6 bases from V and 5 from J, leaving 23 bases between them. Germline loops: CDR1 SEHNR, CDR2 FQNEAQ (reference sequence). This CDR3 is CASSPHGGVLKNNEQFF. The CDR3 DNA follows: TGTGCCAGCAGTCCCCACGGAGGGGTTTTGAAAAACAATGAGCAGTTCTTC. Variable domain in full (rest from reference TRBV7-9 and TRBJ2-1): DTGVSQNPRHKITKRGQNVTFRCDPISEHNRLYWYRQTLGQGPEFLTYFQNEAQLEKSRLLSDRFSAERPKGSFSTLEIQRTEQGDSAMYLCASSPHGGVLKNNEQFFGPGTRLTVL.

This chain uses TRBV5-1 with TRBJ2-3; unclear D gene. The CDR3 covers 14 residues. Germline V gene lookup returns CDR1 SGHRS and CDR2 YFSETQ. The ends were cut back, 0 bases at V and 6 bases at J, with 11 bases in the middle. For the CDR3, the DNA is TGCGCCAGCAGCTTGGGGGTGGGAATCGATACGCAGTATTTT. Protein sequence: CASSLGVGIDTQYF.

V and J are TRBV19 and TRBJ1-1; D not certain. In germline, CDR1 is LNHDA, CDR2 SQIVND (reference sequence). CDR3 size: 13 residues. Trimming removed 1 base from V and 1 base from J, with 4 bases in between. The chain's CDR3 is CASSIGGNTEAFF. The CDR3 region has the DNA TGTGCCAGTAGTATAGGGGGGAACACTGAAGCTTTCTTT.

The gene calls are TRBV11-3 and TRBJ1-1; D remains ambiguous. The CDR3 totals 11 residues. V shed 11 bases and J shed 6 bases, with 13 bases lying between them. Germline V lookup: CDR1 SGHNT, CDR2 YENEEA. CDR3 amino acids: CARSWEPEAFF. CDR3 coding DNA: TGTGCCCGTAGCTGGGAACCTGAAGCTTTCTTT.

J is TRBJ2-5 and V is TRBV2; perhaps TRBD2 as D (5 bases). The V end was cut by 7 bases, the J end by 2 bases, with 14 bases between. Germline V CDR1 and CDR2: SNHLY, FYNNEI. This CDR3 region has 14 residues. The chain's CDR3 is CASKEGRTQETQYF. CDR3 sequence (DNA): TGTGCCAGCAAGGAAGGACGGACTCAAGAGACCCAGTACTTC.

This clone occurred once. The J gene is TRBJ1-1, the V gene TRBV6-1; D possibly corresponds to TRBD1 (5 bases). Germline CDR1 MNHNS, CDR2 SASEGT. The CDR3 contains 14 residues. V was clipped by 6 bases and J by 1 base, with 12 bases between them. The CDR3: CASRGSGGNTEAFF. In DNA form, the CDR3 reads TGTGCCAGCAGGGGAAGCGGGGGGAACACTGAAGCTTTCTTT.

The gene calls are TRBV12-5 and TRBJ1-5, with D maybe TRBD1 (5 bases). The CDR3 is made up of 12 amino acids. Germline loops: CDR1 LGHNT, CDR2 FRNRAP. The germline V and J ends were trimmed by 5 bases and 11 bases, with 13 bases remaining between them. CDR3 in amino acids: CASGLDRQSQHF. The DNA of the CDR3 is TGTGCTAGTGGTCTCGACAGACAGTCCCAGCATTTT.

This clone came up once. This chain links TRBV5-1 with TRBJ2-3; TRBD1 might be the D (6 bases). The CDR3 length is 12 residues. With 7 bases removed from V and 1 base from J, the gap between germline ends came to 7 bases. The germline V gene encodes CDR1 SGHRS and CDR2 YFSETQ. The CDR3 region is CASRQGTDTQYF. CDR3 nucleotide sequence: TGCGCCAGCCGACAGGGCACAGATACGCAGTATTTT. Filled out from reference TRBV5-1 and TRBJ2-3, the complete variable domain reads KAGVTQTPRYLIKTRGQQVTLSCSPISGHRSVSWYQQTPGQGLQFLFEYFSETQRNKGNFPGRFSGRQFSNSRSEMNVSTLELGDSALYLCASRQGTDTQYFGPGTRLTVL.

The chain uses TRBV10-1 and TRBJ2-2; 8 bases fit TRBD2. The CDR3 length is 14 residues. Germline assignment: CDR1 WNHNN and CDR2 SYGVQD (reference sequence). V dropped 8 bases and J dropped 0; count of bases not matched to a gene: 2. CDR3 bases: TGCGCCAGCCGGACTAGCCCGAACACCGGGGAGCTGTTTTTT. It is translated as CASRTSPNTGELFF.